This T cell receptor beta chain was sequenced during a study of cytotoxic CD8 clonotypes in ibrutinib-treated CLL. CDR1 is SGHRS, CDR2 YFSETQ, per germline. Trimming stripped 7 bases from V and 1 base from J, with 11 bases between. This CDR3 comprises 13 residues. The repertoire was sequenced with immunoSEQ multiplex PCR; TCRdb's copy has only in-frame clones and lacks some. The table has around 250,000 clones, roughly 70% seen once. V gene TRBV5-1 combines with J gene TRBJ2-5; D is perhaps TRBD1 (5 bases). The specimen comprised PBMCs, sampled after 24 months of ibrutinib treatment. The sequence was collected from a human donor with chronic lymphocytic leukemia. CDR3 loop: CASGQPPQETQYF. CDR3 DNA sequence: TGCGCCAGCGGACAACCTCCCCAAGAGACCCAGTACTTC.